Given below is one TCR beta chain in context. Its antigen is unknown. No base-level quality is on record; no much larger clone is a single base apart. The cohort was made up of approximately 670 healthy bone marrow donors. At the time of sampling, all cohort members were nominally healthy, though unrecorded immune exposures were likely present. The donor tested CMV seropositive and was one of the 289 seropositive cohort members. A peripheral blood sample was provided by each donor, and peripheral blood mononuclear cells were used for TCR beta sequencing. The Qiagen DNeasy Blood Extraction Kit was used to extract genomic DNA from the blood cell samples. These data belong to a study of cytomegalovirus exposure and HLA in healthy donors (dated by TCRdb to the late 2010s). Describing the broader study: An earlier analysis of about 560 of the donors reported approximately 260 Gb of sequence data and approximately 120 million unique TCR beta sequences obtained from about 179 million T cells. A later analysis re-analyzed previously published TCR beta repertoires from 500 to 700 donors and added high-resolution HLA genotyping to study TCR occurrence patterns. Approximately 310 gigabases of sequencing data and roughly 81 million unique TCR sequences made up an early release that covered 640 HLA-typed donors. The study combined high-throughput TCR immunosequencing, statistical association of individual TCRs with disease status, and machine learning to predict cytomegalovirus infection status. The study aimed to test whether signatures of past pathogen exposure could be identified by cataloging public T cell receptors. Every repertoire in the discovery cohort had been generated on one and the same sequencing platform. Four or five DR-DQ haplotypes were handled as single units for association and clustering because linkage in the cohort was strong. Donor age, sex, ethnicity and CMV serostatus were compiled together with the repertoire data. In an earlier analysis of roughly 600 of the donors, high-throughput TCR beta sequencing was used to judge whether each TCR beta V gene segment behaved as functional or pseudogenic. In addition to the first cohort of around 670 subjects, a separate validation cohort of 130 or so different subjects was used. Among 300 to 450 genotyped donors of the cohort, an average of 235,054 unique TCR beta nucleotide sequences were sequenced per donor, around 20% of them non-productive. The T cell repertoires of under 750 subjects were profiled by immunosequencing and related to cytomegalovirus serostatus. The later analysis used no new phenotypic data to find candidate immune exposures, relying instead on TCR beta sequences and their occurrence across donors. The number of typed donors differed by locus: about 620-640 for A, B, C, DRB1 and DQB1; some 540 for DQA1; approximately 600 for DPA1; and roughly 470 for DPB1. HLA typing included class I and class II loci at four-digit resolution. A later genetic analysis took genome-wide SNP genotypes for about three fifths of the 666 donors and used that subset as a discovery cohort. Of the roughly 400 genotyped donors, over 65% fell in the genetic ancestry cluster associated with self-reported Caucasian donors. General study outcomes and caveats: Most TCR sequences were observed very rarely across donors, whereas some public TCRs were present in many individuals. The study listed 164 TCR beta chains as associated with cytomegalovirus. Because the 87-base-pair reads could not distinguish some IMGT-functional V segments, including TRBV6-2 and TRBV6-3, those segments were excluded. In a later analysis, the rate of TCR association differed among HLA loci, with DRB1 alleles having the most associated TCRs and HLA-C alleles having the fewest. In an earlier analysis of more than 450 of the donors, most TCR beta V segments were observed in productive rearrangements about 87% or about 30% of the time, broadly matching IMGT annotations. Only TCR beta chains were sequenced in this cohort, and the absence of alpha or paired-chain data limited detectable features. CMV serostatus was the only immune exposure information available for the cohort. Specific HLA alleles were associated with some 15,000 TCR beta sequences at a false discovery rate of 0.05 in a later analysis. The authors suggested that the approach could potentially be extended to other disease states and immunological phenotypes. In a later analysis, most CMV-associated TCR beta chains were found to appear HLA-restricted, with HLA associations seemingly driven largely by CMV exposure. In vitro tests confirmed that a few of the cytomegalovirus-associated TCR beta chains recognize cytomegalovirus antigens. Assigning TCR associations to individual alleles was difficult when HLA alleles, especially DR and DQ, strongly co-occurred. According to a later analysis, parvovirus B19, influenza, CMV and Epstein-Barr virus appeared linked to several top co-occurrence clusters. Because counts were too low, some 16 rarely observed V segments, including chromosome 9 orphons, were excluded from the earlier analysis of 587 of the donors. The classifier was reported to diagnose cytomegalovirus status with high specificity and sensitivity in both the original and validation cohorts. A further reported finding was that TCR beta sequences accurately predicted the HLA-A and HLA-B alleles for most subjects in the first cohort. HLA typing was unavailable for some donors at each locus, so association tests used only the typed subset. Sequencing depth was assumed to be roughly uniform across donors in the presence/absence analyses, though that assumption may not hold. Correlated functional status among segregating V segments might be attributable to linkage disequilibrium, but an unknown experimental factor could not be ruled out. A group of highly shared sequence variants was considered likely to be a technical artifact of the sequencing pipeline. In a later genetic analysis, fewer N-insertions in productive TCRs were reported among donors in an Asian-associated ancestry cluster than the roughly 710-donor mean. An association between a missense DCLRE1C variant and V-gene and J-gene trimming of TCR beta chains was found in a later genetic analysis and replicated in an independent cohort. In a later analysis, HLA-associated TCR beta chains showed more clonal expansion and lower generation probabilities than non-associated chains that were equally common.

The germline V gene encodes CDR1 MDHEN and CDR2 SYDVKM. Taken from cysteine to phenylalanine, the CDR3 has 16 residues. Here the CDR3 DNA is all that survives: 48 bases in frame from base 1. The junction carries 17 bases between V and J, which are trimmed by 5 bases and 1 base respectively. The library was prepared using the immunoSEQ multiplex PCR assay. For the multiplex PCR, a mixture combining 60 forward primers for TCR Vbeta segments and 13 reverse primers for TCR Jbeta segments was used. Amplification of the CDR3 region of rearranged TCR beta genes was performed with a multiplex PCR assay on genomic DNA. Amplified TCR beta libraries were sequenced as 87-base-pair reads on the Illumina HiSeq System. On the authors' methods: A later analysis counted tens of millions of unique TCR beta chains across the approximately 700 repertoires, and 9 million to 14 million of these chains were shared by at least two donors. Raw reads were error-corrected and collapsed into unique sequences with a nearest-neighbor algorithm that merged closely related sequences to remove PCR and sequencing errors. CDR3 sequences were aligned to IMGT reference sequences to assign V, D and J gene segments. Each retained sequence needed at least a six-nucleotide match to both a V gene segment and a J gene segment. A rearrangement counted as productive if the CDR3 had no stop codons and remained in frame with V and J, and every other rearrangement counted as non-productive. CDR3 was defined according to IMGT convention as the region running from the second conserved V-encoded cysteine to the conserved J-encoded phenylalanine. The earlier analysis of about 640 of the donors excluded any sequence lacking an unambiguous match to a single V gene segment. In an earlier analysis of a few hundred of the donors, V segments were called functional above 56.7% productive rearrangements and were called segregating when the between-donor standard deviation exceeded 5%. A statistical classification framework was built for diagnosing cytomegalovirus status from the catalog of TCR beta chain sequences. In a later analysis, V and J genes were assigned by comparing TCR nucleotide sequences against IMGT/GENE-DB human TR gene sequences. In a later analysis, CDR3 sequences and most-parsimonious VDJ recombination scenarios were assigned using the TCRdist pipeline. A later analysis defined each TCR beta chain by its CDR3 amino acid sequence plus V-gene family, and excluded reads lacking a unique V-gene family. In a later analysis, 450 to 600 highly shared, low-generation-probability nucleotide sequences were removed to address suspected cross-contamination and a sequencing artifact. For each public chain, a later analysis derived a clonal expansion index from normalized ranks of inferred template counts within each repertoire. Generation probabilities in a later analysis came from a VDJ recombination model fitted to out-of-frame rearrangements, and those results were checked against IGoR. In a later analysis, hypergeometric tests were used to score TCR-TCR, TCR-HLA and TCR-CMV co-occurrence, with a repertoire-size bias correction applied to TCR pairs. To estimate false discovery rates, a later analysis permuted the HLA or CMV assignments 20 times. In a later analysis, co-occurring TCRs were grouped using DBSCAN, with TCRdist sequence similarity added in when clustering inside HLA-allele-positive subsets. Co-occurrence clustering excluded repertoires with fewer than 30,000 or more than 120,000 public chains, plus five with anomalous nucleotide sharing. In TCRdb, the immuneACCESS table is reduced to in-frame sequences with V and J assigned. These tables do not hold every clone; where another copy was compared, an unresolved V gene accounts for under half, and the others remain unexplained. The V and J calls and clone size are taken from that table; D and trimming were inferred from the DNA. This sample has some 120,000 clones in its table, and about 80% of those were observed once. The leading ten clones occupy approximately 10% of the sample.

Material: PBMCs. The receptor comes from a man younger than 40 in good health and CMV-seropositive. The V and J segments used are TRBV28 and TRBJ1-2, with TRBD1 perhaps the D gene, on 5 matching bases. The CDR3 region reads CASSGSAAGVNYGYTF. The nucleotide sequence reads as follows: TGTGCCAGCAGTGGTTCGGCAGCGGGGGTTAACTATGGCTACACCTTC.